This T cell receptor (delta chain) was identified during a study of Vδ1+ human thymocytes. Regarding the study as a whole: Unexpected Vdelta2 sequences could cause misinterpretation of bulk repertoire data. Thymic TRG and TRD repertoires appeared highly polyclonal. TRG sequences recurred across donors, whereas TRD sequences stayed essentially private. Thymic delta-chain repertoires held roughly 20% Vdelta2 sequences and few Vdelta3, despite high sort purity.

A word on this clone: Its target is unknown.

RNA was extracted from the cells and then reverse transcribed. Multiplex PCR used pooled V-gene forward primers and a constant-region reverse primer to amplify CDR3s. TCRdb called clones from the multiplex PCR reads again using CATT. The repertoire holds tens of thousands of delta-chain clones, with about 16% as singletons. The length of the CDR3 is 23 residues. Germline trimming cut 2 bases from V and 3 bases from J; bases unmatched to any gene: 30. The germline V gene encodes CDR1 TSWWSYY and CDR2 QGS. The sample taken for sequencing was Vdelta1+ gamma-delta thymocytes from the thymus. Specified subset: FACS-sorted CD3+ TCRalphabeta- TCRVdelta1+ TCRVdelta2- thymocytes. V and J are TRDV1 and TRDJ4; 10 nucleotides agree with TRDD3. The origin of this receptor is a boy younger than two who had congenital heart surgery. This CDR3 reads CALGECFITGGSGGIRVSGPLIF. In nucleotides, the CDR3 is TGTGCTCTTGGGGAATGCTTTATTACGGGAGGATCTGGGGGGATACGCGTATCGGGACCCCTGATCTTT.